The T cell receptor (beta chain) under discussion was sequenced for a study of neurological immune-mediated disorders. TCRdb fed the 5' RACE reads into MiXCR, producing one record per CDR3 protein. The sample holds about 16,000 distinct CDR3 sequences; less than 25% are singletons and the top ten take more than 20%. The CDR3 length is 17 residues. The trim removed 1 base at V and 1 base at J, leaving 1 base unmatched. Germline loops: CDR1 SGHTA, CDR2 FQGNSA. Sample share makes this clonotype medium-sized (0.01 to 0.1%). This TCR came from a man aged 50 to 59 in good health. Sequencing was performed on PBMCs. The rearrangement joins TRBV7-2 to TRBJ2-6, with 10 bases that match TRBD1. This CDR3 is CASSLEGQGSGANVLTF. As DNA, the CDR3 is TGTGCCAGCAGCTTAGAGGGACAGGGGTCTGGGGCCAACGTCCTGACTTTC.